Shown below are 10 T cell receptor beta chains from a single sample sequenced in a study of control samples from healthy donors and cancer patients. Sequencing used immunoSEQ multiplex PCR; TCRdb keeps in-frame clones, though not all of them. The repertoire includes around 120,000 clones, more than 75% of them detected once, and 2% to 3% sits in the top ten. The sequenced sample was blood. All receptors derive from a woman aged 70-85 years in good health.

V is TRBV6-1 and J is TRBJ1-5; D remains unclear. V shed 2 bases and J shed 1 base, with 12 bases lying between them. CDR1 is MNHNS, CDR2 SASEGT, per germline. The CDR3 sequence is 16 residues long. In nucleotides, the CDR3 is TGTGCCAGCAGTGAAAGGCGGTGGGTGAGCAATCAGCCCCAGCATTTT. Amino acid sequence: CASSERRWVSNQPQHF.

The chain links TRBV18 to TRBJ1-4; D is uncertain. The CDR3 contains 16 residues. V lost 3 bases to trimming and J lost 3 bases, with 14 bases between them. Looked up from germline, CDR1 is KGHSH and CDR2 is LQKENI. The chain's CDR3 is CASSPRSGAPNEKLFF. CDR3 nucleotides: TGTGCCAGCTCACCGCGATCTGGAGCACCTAATGAAAAACTGTTTTTT. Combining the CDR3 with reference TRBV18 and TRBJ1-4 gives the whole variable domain NAGVMQNPRHLVRRRGQEARLRCSPMKGHSHVYWYRQLPEEGLKFMVYLQKENIIDESGMPKERFSAEFPKEGPSILRIQQVVRGDSAAYFCASSPRSGAPNEKLFFGSGTQLSVL.

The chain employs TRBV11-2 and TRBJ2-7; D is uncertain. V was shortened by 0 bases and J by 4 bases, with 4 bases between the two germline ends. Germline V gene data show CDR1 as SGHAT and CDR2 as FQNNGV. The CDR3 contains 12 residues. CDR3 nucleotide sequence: TGTGCCAGCAGCTTAGAGGGTTACGAGCAGTACTTC. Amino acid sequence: CASSLEGYEQYF.

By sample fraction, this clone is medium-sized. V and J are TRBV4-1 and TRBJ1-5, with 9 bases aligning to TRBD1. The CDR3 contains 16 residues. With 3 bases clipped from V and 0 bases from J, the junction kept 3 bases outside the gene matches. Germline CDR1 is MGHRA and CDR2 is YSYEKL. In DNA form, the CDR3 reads TGCGCCAGCAGCCAGACACAGGGGGCTAGCAATCAGCCCCAGCATTTT. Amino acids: CASSQTQGASNQPQHF.

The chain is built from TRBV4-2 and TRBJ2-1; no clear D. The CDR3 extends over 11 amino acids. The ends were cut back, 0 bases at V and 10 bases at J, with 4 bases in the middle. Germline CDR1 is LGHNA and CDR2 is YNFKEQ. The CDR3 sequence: CASSQELEQFF. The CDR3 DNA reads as TGTGCCAGCAGCCAAGAGCTGGAGCAGTTCTTC.

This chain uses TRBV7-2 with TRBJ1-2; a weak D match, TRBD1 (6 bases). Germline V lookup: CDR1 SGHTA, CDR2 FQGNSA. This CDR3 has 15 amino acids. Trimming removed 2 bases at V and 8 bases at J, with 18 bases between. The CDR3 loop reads CASSLQGPGGVGYTF. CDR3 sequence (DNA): TGTGCCAGCAGCTTACAGGGGCCTGGGGGTGTAGGCTACACCTTC.

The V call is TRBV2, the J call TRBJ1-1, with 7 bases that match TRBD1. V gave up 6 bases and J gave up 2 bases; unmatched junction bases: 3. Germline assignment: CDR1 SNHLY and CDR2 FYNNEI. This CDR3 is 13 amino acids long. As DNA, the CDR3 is TGTGCCAGCAGCGGACAGGTTAACACTGAAGCTTTCTTT. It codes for CASSGQVNTEAFF.

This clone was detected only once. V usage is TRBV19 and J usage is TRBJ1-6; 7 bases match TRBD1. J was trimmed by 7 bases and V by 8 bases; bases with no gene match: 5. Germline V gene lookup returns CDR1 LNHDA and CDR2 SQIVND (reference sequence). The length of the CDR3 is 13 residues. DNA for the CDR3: TGTGCCAGTCTGGGACAGCGAAATTCACCCCTCCACTTT. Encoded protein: CASLGQRNSPLHF.

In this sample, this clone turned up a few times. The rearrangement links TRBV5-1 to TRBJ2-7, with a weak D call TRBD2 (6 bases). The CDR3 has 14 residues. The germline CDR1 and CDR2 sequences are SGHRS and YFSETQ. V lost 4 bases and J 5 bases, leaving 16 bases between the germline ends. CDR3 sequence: CASSRQSSSDEQYF. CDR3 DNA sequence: TGCGCCAGCAGCCGACAGTCGTCTAGCGACGAGCAGTACTTC.

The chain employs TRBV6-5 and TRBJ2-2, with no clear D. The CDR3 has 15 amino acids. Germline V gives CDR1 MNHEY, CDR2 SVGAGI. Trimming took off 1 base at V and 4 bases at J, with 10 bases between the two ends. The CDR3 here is CASSYWVSSTGELFF. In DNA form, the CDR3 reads TGTGCCAGCAGTTACTGGGTGTCTAGCACCGGGGAGCTGTTTTTT.